This T cell receptor beta chain is from a study of T-cell memory formation after mild COVID-19. The CDR3 runs to 14 residues. TCRdb re-derived calls from the 5' RACE reads in MiXCR, one entry per CDR3 protein. The table has about 180,000 distinct CDR3 sequences, approximately 16% seen once; the top ten hold roughly 2.1%. This clonotype was seen a few times. The V gene is TRBV21-1, the J gene TRBJ2-1. TRBV21-1 has pseudogene status. Sequencing was done on a sample of PBMCs or a T cell subset sorted from them (not recorded which). This TCR came from an adult woman who had mild COVID-19 (a few samples of this study predate the infection). Cell type and time point are not known. Here the CDR3 DNA reads TGTGCCAGCATCAAGGGGAGCTCCTACAATGAGCAGTTCTTC. Translated, it gives CASIKGSSYNEQFF.